These 26 T cell receptor beta chains share one sample of origin, sequenced in a study of blood T cell dynamics during melanoma immunotherapy. Regarding time point: pre-treatment baseline. Assay used: immunoSEQ multiplex PCR; TCRdb lists only in-frame clones, some missing. The profile covers around 14,000 clones, with approximately 87% appearing a single time and about 4.2% taken by the ten largest. The sample consisted of blood, taken from a patient treated with checkpoint blockade. The receptors come from a human donor with melanoma.

The chain links TRBV18 to TRBJ1-2, with 7 bases that match TRBD1. From germline, CDR1 is KGHSH and CDR2 LQKENI. CDR3 size: 14 residues. The V segment lost 4 bases and the J segment 6 bases; nucleotides outside the gene matches: 8. CDR3 region: CASSLDRANNGYTF. CDR3 sequence (DNA): TGTGCCAGCTCACTCGACAGGGCGAACAATGGCTACACCTTC.

The V call is TRBV27, the J call TRBJ1-2; D is uncertain. Germline V gene data show CDR1 as MNHEY and CDR2 as SMNVEV (reference sequence). Trimming shortened V by 6 bases and J by 4 bases, and 9 bases separated the two germline ends. This CDR3 has 12 amino acids. CDR3: CASRRLPYGYTF. CDR3 DNA: TGTGCCAGCAGGCGACTGCCCTATGGCTACACCTTC.

The gene calls are TRBV6-5 and TRBJ2-1, with 8 bases lining up with TRBD1. J was trimmed by 6 bases and V by 4 bases; bases with no gene match: 8. Germline-derived CDR1 and CDR2 are MNHEY and SVGAGI. This CDR3 is 15 amino acids long. CDR3: CASSWGQGAVNEQFF. CDR3 sequence (DNA): TGTGCCAGCAGTTGGGGGCAGGGGGCAGTCAATGAGCAGTTCTTC.

V and J are TRBV5-8 and TRBJ1-6, with TRBD1 as a possible D gene (5 bases). Trimming stripped 0 bases from V and 6 bases from J, with 10 bases between. The CDR3 has 15 residues. Germline V lookup: CDR1 SGHTS, CDR2 YDEGEE. This CDR3 is CASSLAGLANSPLHF. The CDR3, as DNA: TGTGCCAGCAGCTTGGCGGGACTAGCTAATTCACCCCTCCACTTT. Together with reference TRBV5-8 and TRBJ1-6, the CDR3 gives the full variable domain: EAGVTQSPTHLIKTRGQQATLRCSPISGHTSVYWYQQALGLGLQFLLWYDEGEERNRGNFPPRFSGRQFPNYSSELNVNALELEDSALYLCASSLAGLANSPLHFGNGTRLTVT.

J is TRBJ1-6 and V is TRBV6-5; D possibly corresponds to TRBD1 (5 bases). V shed 2 bases and J shed 7 bases, with 12 bases lying between them. CDR1 is MNHEY and CDR2 is SVGAGI in the germline V gene. CDR3 length equals 15 residues. The CDR3 loop is CASSYGGGLNSPLHF. The DNA for the CDR3 is TGTGCCAGCAGTTACGGGGGGGGGTTGAATTCACCCCTCCACTTT.

The chain links TRBV29-1 to TRBJ1-3; D is perhaps TRBD1 (5 bases). CDR3 length equals 15 residues. V lost 6 bases and J 4 bases, leaving 19 bases between the germline ends. Germline CDR1 reads SQVTM; CDR2 reads ANQGSEA. The CDR3 sequence: CSVLDPGQTGNTIYF. Here the CDR3 DNA reads TGCAGCGTCCTAGACCCGGGGCAAACGGGAAACACCATATATTTT.

The rearrangement joins TRBV10-3 to TRBJ2-7; 8 bases fit TRBD1. The germline V gene has CDR1 ENHRY and CDR2 SYGVKD. V shed 6 bases and J 5 bases; nucleotides not matched to a gene: 9. The CDR3 is made up of 14 amino acids. The CDR3 DNA reads TGTGCCATCAGCGCCGCAGGGGGCTCGAACGAGCAGTACTTC. Translating it yields CAISAAGGSNEQYF.

The chain has TRBV4-1 and TRBJ1-5; tentative D call: TRBD1 (5 bases). The CDR3 sequence is 16 residues long. Trimming took off 1 base at V and 4 bases at J, with 14 bases between the two ends. Germline V lookup: CDR1 MGHRA, CDR2 YSYEKL. For the CDR3, the DNA is TGCGCCAGCAGCCAAGGTTCCGGGACGGAAAATCAGCCCCAGCATTTT. This encodes CASSQGSGTENQPQHF.

The chain carries TRBV12-5 and TRBJ2-2; no firm D call. This CDR3 has 13 residues. The germline CDR1 and CDR2 sequences are LGHNT and FRNRAP. Trimming removed 5 bases at V and 6 bases at J, with 10 bases between. CDR3 protein: CASGPPGSGELFF. The CDR3 DNA reads as TGTGCTAGTGGTCCCCCGGGTTCCGGGGAGCTGTTTTTT.

The table lists this clone with a count of one. The chain is built from TRBV6-1 and TRBJ2-7; TRBD2 matches at 10 bases. Looked up from germline, CDR1 is MNHNS and CDR2 is SASEGT. Trimming at V came to 7 bases and at J to 7 bases, leaving 13 bases not matched to a gene. The CDR3 loop spans 15 amino acids. The CDR3 DNA sequence: TGTGCCAGCATTTGGCGGCTAGCGGGGGACTGGGAGCAGTACTTC. This gives the protein CASIWRLAGDWEQYF.

V and J are TRBV27 and TRBJ2-3, with TRBD2 matching over 12 bases. The CDR3 loop spans 17 amino acids. Per the germline V gene, CDR1 is MNHEY and CDR2 is SMNVEV (reference sequence). The trim removed 0 bases at V and 3 bases at J, leaving 4 bases unmatched. In DNA form, the CDR3 reads TGTGCCAGCAGTTTATCTCTAGCGGGGGGGCCAACAGATACGCAGTATTTT. It translates to CASSLSLAGGPTDTQYF.

As concerns this clone: This same CDR3 is encoded by further DNA sequences in the sample. The chain recombines TRBV10-3 with TRBJ1-5; D is possibly TRBD1 (5 bases). The V gene lost 1 base and the J gene lost 2 bases, with 15 bases spanning the gap. This CDR3 spans 17 amino acids. Germline CDR1 and CDR2: ENHRY and SYGVKD. The CDR3 spells CAISEWGDGGGNQPQHF. CDR3 bases: TGTGCCATCAGTGAGTGGGGGGACGGGGGGGGCAATCAGCCCCAGCATTTT.

The chain is built from TRBV5-1 and TRBJ2-5, with 11 bases lining up with TRBD2. V lost 4 bases to trimming and J lost 1 base; unmatched junction nucleotides: 12. Germline V gene lookup returns CDR1 SGHRS and CDR2 YFSETQ. The CDR3 is 18 amino acids. The CDR3 nucleotides read TGCGCCAGCAGCCCGGGGGCTAGCGGGGGGACATTCCAAGAGACCCAGTACTTC. This sequence encodes CASSPGASGGTFQETQYF.

V is TRBV5-4 and J is TRBJ1-1; the D is unclear. CDR1 and CDR2 (germline): SGHNT, YYREEE (reference sequence). The CDR3 covers 15 residues. V was shortened by 4 bases and J by 3 bases, with 16 bases between the two germline ends. The CDR3 sequence: CASSRSGVRYTEAFF. The CDR3 nucleotides read TGTGCCAGCAGCCGGAGCGGGGTGAGGTACACTGAAGCTTTCTTT.

The V and J genes are TRBV7-6 and TRBJ1-6; D not certain. The V end lost 5 bases, the J end lost 12 bases, and 14 bases lay between the germline ends. Looked up from germline, CDR1 is SGHVS and CDR2 is FNYEAQ. The CDR3 consists of 13 residues. The CDR3, as DNA: TGTGCCAGCAGCGAATGGGATGGGGAACCCCTCCACTTT. Translated, it gives CASSEWDGEPLHF.

The chain links TRBV7-9 to TRBJ2-3; D ambiguous. Germline CDR1 and CDR2: SEHNR and FQNEAQ (reference sequence). This CDR3 spans 14 amino acids. V gave up 1 base and J gave up 3 bases, with 8 bases separating them. CDR3 bases: TGTGCCAGCAGCTTAGTGCCGGAGACAGATACGCAGTATTTT. Translating it yields CASSLVPETDTQYF.

This sequence joins TRBV5-1 and TRBJ2-5; D may be TRBD1 (6 bases). The J call may be in error: the DNA end matches TRBJ2-7 better. Looked up from germline, CDR1 is SGHRS and CDR2 is YFSETQ. The CDR3 consists of 13 residues. CDR3 DNA: TGCGCCAGCAGGTCAGGGGAGAGCTACGAGCAGTACTTC. Translation gives CASRSGESYEQYF.

This clone was recorded a few times. This chain uses TRBV7-9 with TRBJ1-5; D remains unclear. The V end was cut by 6 bases, the J end by 9 bases, with 12 bases between. The CDR3 has 12 residues. The V gene's germline CDR1 is SEHNR and CDR2 FQNEAQ (reference sequence). CDR3 loop: CASSWGRTPQHF. The CDR3 DNA sequence: TGTGCCAGCAGTTGGGGTAGGACGCCCCAGCATTTT.

The chain uses TRBV18 and TRBJ2-7, with 7 bases aligning to TRBD1. Germline CDR1 is KGHSH and CDR2 is LQKENI. The CDR3 extends over 14 amino acids. Trimming at V came to 6 bases and at J to 3 bases, leaving 8 bases not matched to a gene. CDR3 residues: CASSPGTAHYEQYF. As DNA, the CDR3 is TGTGCCAGCTCCCCCGGGACAGCTCACTACGAGCAGTACTTC.

The V and J genes are TRBV30 and TRBJ1-2; D call uncertain. Germline V gene lookup returns CDR1 GTSNPN and CDR2 SVGIG (reference sequence). V lost 0 bases and J 6 bases, leaving 14 bases between the germline ends. This CDR3 comprises 14 residues. For the CDR3, the DNA is TGTGCCTGGAGTGTACCGAGGACCCGCCATGGCTACACCTTC. This translates into CAWSVPRTRHGYTF.

This chain connects TRBV4-2 to TRBJ1-1, with a weak D call TRBD1 (6 bases). Germline V gene lookup returns CDR1 LGHNA and CDR2 YNFKEQ. V lost 0 bases and J lost 11, with 16 bases in between. CDR3 size: 14 residues. CDR3 protein: CASSQDLGGRVAFF. The CDR3 nucleotides are TGTGCCAGCAGCCAAGATCTAGGGGGGCGGGTGGCTTTCTTT.

This clone was detected a few times. This CDR3 is CASSQGYEDSNQPQHF. The DNA for the CDR3 is TGCGCCAGCAGCCAAGGGTACGAAGATAGCAATCAGCCCCAGCATTTT. This chain uses TRBV4-1 with TRBJ1-5; D unresolved. The CDR3 loop spans 16 amino acids. Germline lookup yields CDR1 MGHRA and CDR2 YSYEKL. Trimming left V 1 base short and J 0 bases short, with 10 bases between.

The chain carries TRBV5-1 and TRBJ2-2; D is unclear. The germline V gene has CDR1 SGHRS and CDR2 YFSETQ. The length of the CDR3 is 16 residues. V was trimmed by 0 bases and J by 1 base, leaving 10 bases between them. Here the CDR3 DNA reads TGCGCCAGCAGCTTGGTGGAGATCCAGAACACCGGGGAGCTGTTTTTT. Encoded protein: CASSLVEIQNTGELFF.

The chain uses TRBV21-1 and TRBJ2-1; the D segment call TRBD1 is taken from the table without a DNA check. TRBV21-1 is a listed pseudogene. This CDR3 has 14 amino acids. CDR3 amino acids: CASSNRSGDNEQFF. Here the CDR3 DNA reads TGTGCCAGCAGCAATAGGTCAGGGGACAATGAGCAGTTCTTC.

This chain links TRBV30 with TRBJ2-2, with D perhaps being TRBD1 or TRBD2 (6 bases each). From germline, CDR1 is GTSNPN and CDR2 SVGIG (reference sequence). V was clipped by 3 bases and J by 4 bases, with 12 bases between them. The CDR3 is 14 amino acids. In DNA form, the CDR3 reads TGTGCCTGGAGAGGGGGGCCGGGCACCGGGGAGCTGTTTTTT. It yields the protein CAWRGGPGTGELFF.

V usage is TRBV4-2 and J usage is TRBJ2-5; D is undetermined. Germline CDR1 and CDR2: LGHNA and YNFKEQ. V was clipped by 0 bases and J by 3 bases, with 8 bases between them. This CDR3 comprises 14 residues. CDR3 sequence: CASSQEWDKETQYF. As DNA, the CDR3 is TGTGCCAGCAGCCAAGAGTGGGATAAAGAGACCCAGTACTTC.